This T cell receptor (beta chain) came from a study of beta chain features in type 1 diabetes. On the study more broadly: There was similarity between patients and healthy donors in age, gender and cell yields.

CD4+ naive, central memory, regulatory and stem cell-like memory cells were sorted via CD45RO/CCR7/CD25/CD127/CD95/CD27. This clone came up a few times. What it recognizes is unknown. V lost 0 bases to trimming and J lost 3 bases, with 5 bases between them. The CDR3 totals 13 residues. In germline, CDR1 is SEHNR, CDR2 FQNEAQ (reference sequence). Study findings and constraints: PCR might preferentially amplify shorter templates, equally in patients and controls. TCRB CDR3 length was moderately but significantly reduced in all four CD4+ subsets of Type 1 diabetes patients.

The entirety of the isolated RNA underwent reverse transcription, so expressed TCRB transcripts were sequenced. Sequenced by immunoSEQ multiplex PCR; TCRdb stores in-frame clones only, minus some. The table includes around 250,000 clones, roughly 14% detected once. V usage is TRBV7-9 and J usage is TRBJ1-2; D gene uncertain. The clonotype was recovered from a woman in her thirties or forties in good health. The sample was naive CD4+ T cells from blood. The CDR3 sequence is CASSLATYYGYTF. Written as DNA, the CDR3 is TGTGCCAGCAGCTTAGCGACATACTATGGCTACACCTTC.